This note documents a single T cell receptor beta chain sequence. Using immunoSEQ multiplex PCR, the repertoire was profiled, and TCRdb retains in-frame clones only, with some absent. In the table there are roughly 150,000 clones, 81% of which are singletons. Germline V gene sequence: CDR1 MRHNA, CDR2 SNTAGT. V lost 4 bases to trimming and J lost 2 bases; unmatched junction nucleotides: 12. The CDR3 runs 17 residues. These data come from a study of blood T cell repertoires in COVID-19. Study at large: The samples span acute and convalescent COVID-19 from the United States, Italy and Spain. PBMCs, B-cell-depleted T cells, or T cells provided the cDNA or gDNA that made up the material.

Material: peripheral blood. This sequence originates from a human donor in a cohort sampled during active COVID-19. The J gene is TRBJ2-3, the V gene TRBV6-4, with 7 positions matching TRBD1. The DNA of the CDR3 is TGTGCCAGCAGTGCCATCGGGACAGATACCTACACAGATACGCAGTATTTT. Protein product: CASSAIGTDTYTDTQYF.